The rows below give T cell receptor beta chains drawn from one sample of a study of cytomegalovirus exposure and HLA in healthy donors. Generated by immunoSEQ multiplex PCR, the TCRdb table keeps only in-frame clones and is missing some. The top ten clones hold roughly 8.4% of a sample with tens of thousands of clones, around 90% of them seen once. Sequences were obtained from PBMCs. These receptors all stem from a woman aged 18-35 years in good health and CMV-seropositive. Each CDR3 is given with its conserved first and last residue. Each record gives: D gene, V gene, J gene, clone size, CDR3 protein, CDR3 DNA. D genes are given only for firm matches. Where a row states a size, it is once, few, many or the class of an expanded clone; other rows omit it.

>NA|TRBV6-1|TRBJ2-1|NA
CASSEATANEQFF
TGTGCCAGCAGTGAAGCCACAGCTAATGAGCAGTTCTTC
>TRBD1|TRBV5-1|TRBJ2-5|NA
CASSLEGGGGTQYF
TGCGCCAGCAGCTTGGAAGGGGGCGGTGGGACCCAGTACTTC
>NA|TRBV5-1|TRBJ2-5|NA
CASTRALQETQYF
TGCGCCAGCACCCGAGCACTCCAAGAGACCCAGTACTTC
>TRBD1|TRBV4-2|TRBJ2-1|NA
CASSQTTGGYNEQFF
TGTGCCAGCAGCCAAACAACAGGGGGCTACAATGAGCAGTTCTTC
>NA|TRBV15|TRBJ2-7|NA
CATSRDYIKQYF
TGTGCCACCAGCAGAGATTATATAAAGCAGTACTTC
>NA|TRBV30|TRBJ1-5|NA
CAWSINNQPQHF
TGTGCCTGGAGTATAAACAATCAGCCCCAGCATTTT
>TRBD1|TRBV30|TRBJ1-3|once
CAWARKRGTVTGNTIYF
TGTGCCTGGGCCAGGAAGAGGGGGACAGTTACTGGAAACACCATATATTTT
>NA|TRBV4-2|TRBJ2-7|NA
CASSQEGQGPYEQYF
TGTGCCAGCAGCCAAGAAGGCCAGGGCCCCTACGAGCAGTACTTC
>TRBD1|TRBV6-5|TRBJ2-4|NA
CASSQTGSFENIQYF
TGTGCCAGCTCTCAGACAGGGTCATTTGAAAACATTCAGTACTTC
>NA|TRBV27|TRBJ2-7|NA
CASGRRQWDSYEQYF
TGTGCCAGCGGGCGTCGACAGTGGGACTCCTACGAGCAGTACTTC
>NA|TRBV7-2|TRBJ1-1|NA
CASSLEFRGSGNTEAFF
TGTGCCAGCAGCTTAGAATTCAGGGGCTCAGGAAACACTGAAGCTTTCTTT
>NA|TRBV5-1|TRBJ2-3|NA
CASSKQGSDTQYF
TGCGCCAGCAGCAAACAGGGTTCGGATACGCAGTATTTT
>NA|TRBV6-1|TRBJ1-4|once
CASSDNSLPNEKLFF
TGTGCCAGCAGTGATAACAGCCTACCTAATGAAAAACTGTTTTTT
>TRBD1|TRBV6-5|TRBJ2-7|NA
CASYPRDSTTYEQYF
TGTGCCAGCTACCCCCGGGACAGCACGACCTACGAGCAGTACTTC
>TRBD1|TRBV27|TRBJ1-2|NA
CASSSLGTGFLNYGYTF
TGTGCCAGCAGTTCCCTCGGGACAGGGTTCCTTAACTATGGCTACACCTTC
>TRBD1|TRBV6-1|TRBJ1-3|once
CASQGQERSGNTIYF
TGTGCCAGCCAGGGACAGGAACGCTCTGGAAACACCATATATTTT
>NA|TRBV4-3|TRBJ2-1|NA
CASSQGVRGAFF
TGCGCCAGCAGCCAAGGGGTCCGGGGGGCGTTCTTC
>TRBD2|TRBV18|TRBJ2-5|NA
CASSLSTSGGVTQYF
TGTGCCAGCTCACTTTCGACTAGCGGGGGAGTGACCCAGTACTTC
>TRBD2|TRBV10-3|TRBJ2-6|once
CAISVSSSGSGANVLTF
TGTGCCATCAGTGTATCCTCTAGCGGCTCTGGGGCCAACGTCCTGACTTTC
>NA|TRBV19|TRBJ1-6|NA
CASSQVNSPLHF
TGTGCCAGTAGTCAGGTTAATTCACCCCTCCACTTT
>TRBD1|TRBV11-1|TRBJ2-6|NA
CASSSGEDRGLGANVLTF
TGTGCCAGCAGCTCCGGAGAAGACAGGGGACTTGGGGCCAACGTCCTGACTTTC
>TRBD1|TRBV7-6|TRBJ1-6|NA
CASSLAWDRGLSPLHF
TGTGCCAGCAGCTTAGCGTGGGACAGGGGTTTGTCACCCCTCCACTTT
>NA|TRBV29-1|TRBJ2-1|NA
CSVEVWESSYNEQFF
TGCAGCGTTGAAGTATGGGAGAGCTCCTACAATGAGCAGTTCTTC
>NA|TRBV29-1|TRBJ1-2|NA
CSVGSTGGGYTF
TGCAGCGTTGGATCAACCGGGGGGGGCTACACCTTC
>NA|TRBV7-7|TRBJ2-5|NA
CASSLFGGETQYF
TGTGCTAGCAGCTTATTCGGGGGAGAGACCCAGTACTTC
>NA|TRBV11-2|TRBJ1-1|once
CASSLVGQRNTEAFF
TGTGCCAGCAGCTTAGTGGGGCAGCGTAACACTGAAGCTTTCTTT
>NA|TRBV11-2|TRBJ2-1|NA
CASSLVTPRNNEQFF
TGTGCCAGCAGCTTAGTTACTCCTAGGAATAATGAGCAGTTCTTC
>TRBD2|TRBV6-6|TRBJ2-3|once
CASKGRGGTDTQYF
TGTGCCAGCAAAGGGAGGGGCGGGACAGATACGCAGTATTTT
>NA|TRBV7-2|TRBJ1-3|once
CASSPYRGAMDTIYF
TGTGCCAGCAGCCCTTACCGGGGAGCCATGGACACCATATATTTT
>TRBD1|TRBV12-5|TRBJ2-1|NA
CASGRDREYDEQFF
TGTGCTAGTGGACGGGACAGGGAGTATGATGAGCAGTTCTTC
>TRBD1|TRBV2|TRBJ2-7|few
CASGPPGTGYEQYF
TGTGCCAGCGGGCCTCCCGGGACAGGCTACGAGCAGTACTTC
>NA|TRBV7-9|TRBJ1-5|NA
CASSLTGQPQHF
TGTGCCAGCAGCTTGACAGGACAGCCCCAGCATTTT
>NA|TRBV28|TRBJ1-2|once
CASSLTGTRLGYTF
TGTGCCAGCAGTCTTACCGGGACACGTTTAGGCTACACCTTC
>NA|TRBV18|TRBJ1-5|NA
CASSDSSNQPQHF
TGTGCCAGCTCAGACAGTAGCAATCAGCCCCAGCATTTT
>TRBD1|TRBV30|TRBJ2-7|NA
CAWTRTGEQYF
TGTGCCTGGACCAGGACAGGCGAGCAGTACTTC
>TRBD1|TRBV7-2|TRBJ1-1|NA
CASSATGTGDHEAFF
TGTGCCAGCAGCGCCACCGGGACAGGGGACCACGAAGCTTTCTTT
>NA|TRBV28|TRBJ1-5|NA
CASSLSGLLGNQPQHF
TGTGCCAGCAGTTTATCAGGGCTGCTTGGCAATCAGCCCCAGCATTTT
>NA|TRBV7-9|TRBJ1-1|NA
CASSFYQAGGAFF
TGTGCCAGCAGCTTCTATCAGGCCGGGGGAGCTTTCTTT
>TRBD1|TRBV29-1|TRBJ2-4|NA
CSAGTAGAKNIQYF
TGCAGCGCCGGGACAGCTGGGGCCAAAAACATTCAGTACTTC
>TRBD1|TRBV4-2|TRBJ1-1|NA
CASSHLGQGAAFF
TGTGCCAGCAGCCATCTGGGACAGGGGGCAGCTTTCTTT
>NA|TRBV4-1|TRBJ2-3|NA
CASSLAPSGRGTDTQYF
TGCGCCAGCAGCCTCGCACCCAGCGGTCGCGGCACAGATACGCAGTATTTT
>TRBD1|TRBV10-3|TRBJ2-3|NA
CAIMRGLGDTQYF
TGTGCCATCATGAGGGGGCTAGGGGATACGCAGTATTTT
>NA|TRBV5-1|TRBJ2-2|NA
CASSSLNTGELFF
TGCGCCAGCAGCTCTTTGAACACCGGGGAGCTGTTTTTT
>TRBD1|TRBV19|TRBJ2-5|NA
CASSMVQGAWETQYF
TGTGCCAGTAGTATGGTACAGGGGGCATGGGAGACCCAGTACTTC
>NA|TRBV19|TRBJ1-3|NA
CASSQVPGNTIYF
TGTGCCAGTTCACAGGTCCCTGGAAACACCATATATTTT
>NA|TRBV5-1|TRBJ2-2|NA
CASSFGGTNTGELFF
TGCGCCAGCAGCTTTGGAGGAACGAACACCGGGGAGCTGTTTTTT
>TRBD1|TRBV20-1|TRBJ2-1|NA
CSRDRGNEQFF
TGCAGCCGGGACAGGGGCAATGAGCAGTTCTTC
>TRBD2|TRBV6-5|TRBJ2-3|NA
CASSYVAGGLDTQYF
TGTGCCAGCAGTTATGTTGCGGGGGGGCTAGATACGCAGTATTTT
>NA|TRBV30|TRBJ1-3|NA
CAWSGGGHSGNTIYF
TGTGCCTGGAGTGGGGGGGGGCACTCTGGAAACACCATATATTTT
>NA|TRBV5-6|TRBJ1-4|NA
CASRPQGALGEKLFF
TGTGCCAGCAGACCCCAGGGCGCTCTAGGTGAAAAACTGTTTTTT
>TRBD2|TRBV6-1|TRBJ2-1|few
CASSDDSGGVSQFF
TGTGCCAGCAGCGACGATAGCGGGGGGGTATCGCAGTTCTTC
>TRBD1|TRBV7-8|TRBJ2-7|NA
CASSYRGKGEQYF
TGTGCCAGCAGTTACAGGGGCAAGGGCGAGCAGTACTTC
>TRBD1|TRBV5-1|TRBJ1-1|NA
CASSTGQTNTEAFF
TGCGCCAGCAGCACGGGACAGACCAACACTGAAGCTTTCTTT
>NA|TRBV2|TRBJ2-7|NA
CASTTSPTGLLSYEQYF
TGTGCCAGCACCACGAGCCCTACAGGGTTGCTTTCCTACGAGCAGTACTTC
>NA|TRBV14|TRBJ1-2|NA
CASSPDRSYGYTF
TGTGCCAGCAGCCCCGACAGAAGTTATGGCTACACCTTC